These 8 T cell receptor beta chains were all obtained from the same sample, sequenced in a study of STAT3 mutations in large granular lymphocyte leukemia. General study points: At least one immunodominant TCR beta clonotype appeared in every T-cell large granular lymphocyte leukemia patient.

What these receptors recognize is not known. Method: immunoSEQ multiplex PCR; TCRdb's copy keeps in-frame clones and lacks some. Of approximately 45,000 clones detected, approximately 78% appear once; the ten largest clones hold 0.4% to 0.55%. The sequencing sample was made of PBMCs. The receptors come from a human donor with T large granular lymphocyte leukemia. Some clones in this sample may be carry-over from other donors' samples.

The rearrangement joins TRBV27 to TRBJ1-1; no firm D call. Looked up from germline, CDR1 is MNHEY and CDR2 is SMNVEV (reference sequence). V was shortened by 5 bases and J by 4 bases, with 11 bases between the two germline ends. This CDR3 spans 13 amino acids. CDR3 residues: CASSPSLVTEAFF. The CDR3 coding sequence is TGTGCCAGCAGTCCGAGTCTGGTCACTGAAGCTTTCTTT.

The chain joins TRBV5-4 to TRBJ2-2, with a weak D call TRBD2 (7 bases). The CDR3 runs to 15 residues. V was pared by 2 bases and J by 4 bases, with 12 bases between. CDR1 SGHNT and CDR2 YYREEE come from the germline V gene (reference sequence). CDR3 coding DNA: TGTGCCAGCAGCTTTACGGGGGGCCCCACCGGGGAGCTGTTTTTT. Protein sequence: CASSFTGGPTGELFF. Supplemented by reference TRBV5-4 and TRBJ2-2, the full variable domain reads ETGVTQSPTHLIKTRGQQVTLRCSSQSGHNTVSWYQQALGQGPQFIFQYYREEENGRGNFPPRFSGLQFPNYSSELNVNALELDDSALYLCASSFTGGPTGELFFGEGSRLTVL.

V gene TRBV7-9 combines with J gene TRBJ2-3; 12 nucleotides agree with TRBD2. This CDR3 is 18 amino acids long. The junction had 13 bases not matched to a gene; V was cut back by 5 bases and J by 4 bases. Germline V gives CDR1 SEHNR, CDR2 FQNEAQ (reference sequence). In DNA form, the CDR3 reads TGTGCCAGCAGCGCCTTGTGGACTAGCGGGGAATGGGCAGATACGCAGTATTTT. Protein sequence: CASSALWTSGEWADTQYF.

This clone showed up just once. CDR3 protein: CASSLSAETPREQYV. For the CDR3, the DNA is TGCGCCAGCAGCTTGAGCGCAGAAACCCCTCGGGAGCAGTACGTC. J is TRBJ2-7 and V is TRBV5-1; D uncertain. This CDR3 has 15 residues. V lost 1 base and J 7 bases, leaving 18 bases between the germline ends. Germline loops: CDR1 SGHRS, CDR2 YFSETQ.

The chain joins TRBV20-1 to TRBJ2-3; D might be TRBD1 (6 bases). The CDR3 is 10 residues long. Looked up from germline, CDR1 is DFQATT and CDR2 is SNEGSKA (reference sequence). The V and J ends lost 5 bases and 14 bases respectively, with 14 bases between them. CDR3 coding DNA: TGCAGTGCTGAGCCTCTACAGGGGTATTTT. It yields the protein CSAEPLQGYF.

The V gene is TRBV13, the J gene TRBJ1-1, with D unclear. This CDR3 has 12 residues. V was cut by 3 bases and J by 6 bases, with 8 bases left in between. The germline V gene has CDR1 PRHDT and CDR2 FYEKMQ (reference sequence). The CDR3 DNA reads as TGTGCCAGCAGCTTCGGTAGGTCTGAAGCTTTCTTT. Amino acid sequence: CASSFGRSEAFF.

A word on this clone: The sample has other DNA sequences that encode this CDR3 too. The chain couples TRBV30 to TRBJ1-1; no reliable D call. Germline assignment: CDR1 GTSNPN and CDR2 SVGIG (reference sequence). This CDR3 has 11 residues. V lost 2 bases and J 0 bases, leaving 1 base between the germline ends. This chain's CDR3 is CAWSLNTEAFF. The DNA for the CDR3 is TGTGCCTGGAGTTTGAACACTGAAGCTTTCTTT.

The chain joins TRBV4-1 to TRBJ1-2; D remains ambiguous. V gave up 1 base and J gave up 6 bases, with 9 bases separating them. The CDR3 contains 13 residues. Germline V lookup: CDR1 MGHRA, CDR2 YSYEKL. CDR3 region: CASSQGVGDGYTF. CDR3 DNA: TGCGCCAGCAGCCAAGGGGTGGGTGATGGCTACACCTTC.